The table lists the clone carrying this T cell receptor beta chain with a few counts. The antigen is not known. Each CDR3 protein gets one entry after TCRdb re-called the 5' RACE reads with MiXCR. Of just under 550,000 distinct CDR3 sequences in the sample, roughly 22% were seen once. The length of the CDR3 is 19 residues. J gave up 4 bases and V 4 bases, and 20 bases lay outside the gene matches. Germline V gene lookup returns CDR1 SGHAT and CDR2 FQNNGV. This entry belongs to a study of T-cell memory formation after mild COVID-19. Study-wide background: TCR clusters were mostly donor specific.

Study conclusions and caveats: Among clones contracting day 15 to 85, CD4/CD8 was balanced, whereas later expanders leaned CD4+. Researchers found some responding clones in pre-infection memory, a sign that cross-reactive memory joined.

Sequenced material: PBMCs or a T cell subset sorted from them (not recorded which). This receptor was taken from an adult woman who had mild COVID-19 (a few samples of this study predate the infection). Cell type and time point are not known. The chain joins TRBV11-2 to TRBJ2-3; 7 nucleotides line up with TRBD1. In nucleotides, the CDR3 is TGTGCCAGCAGCTCCTACACTAGAAGACAGGGCAAAGTCTCAGATACGCAGTATTTT. Translated: CASSSYTRRQGKVSDTQYF.